This TCR beta chain was captured by sequencing in a study of blood T cell repertoires in COVID-19. Study details: Nucleic acid was either cDNA or gDNA, and it came from T cells, B-cell-depleted T cells, or PBMCs.

TCRdb's copy holds only in-frame clones and misses some; the assay was immunoSEQ multiplex PCR. The data show over 35,000 clones, with roughly nine tenths seen just once and around a sixth held by the top ten. The CDR3 has 15 amino acids. Germline assignment: CDR1 SNHLY and CDR2 FYNNEI. V was shortened by 6 bases and J by 2 bases, with 15 bases between the two germline ends. Sequencing used peripheral blood. The receptor was derived from a woman in her twenties or thirties in a cohort sampled during active COVID-19. This sequence joins TRBV2 and TRBJ2-3; TRBD2 might be the D (6 bases). CDR3 sequence (DNA): TGTGCCAGCAGGGGGACTTCCCTCCCCACAGATACGCAGTATTTT. Translation: CASRGTSLPTDTQYF.